This record covers a single TCR beta chain. J was trimmed by 7 bases and V by 6 bases; bases with no gene match: 8. Germline V gives CDR1 LGHNA, CDR2 YSLEER. This CDR3 spans 13 amino acids. The data originate from a study of blood T cell repertoires in COVID-19. Overall study context: T cells, B-cell-depleted T cells, or PBMCs supplied cDNA or gDNA.

Repertoires were generated with immunoSEQ multiplex PCR, while TCRdb's copy carries only in-frame clones and drops some. This table has about 90,000 clones, about four fifths appearing once. Sequencing input: peripheral blood. The TCR sequence derives from a woman older than 75 with acute or convalescent COVID-19. The J gene is TRBJ2-5, the V gene TRBV4-3, with 7 positions matching TRBD2. The CDR3 DNA reads as TGCGCCAGCAGTGGACTAGGGGAAGGGACCCAGTACTTC. Amino acids: CASSGLGEGTQYF.